This T cell receptor (beta chain) was sequenced during a study of identifying expanded T cells in peripheral blood. Remarks on this clone: A read error may produce the germline difference seen at one junction end. Other DNA sequences of this sample code for an identical CDR3.

The table came from immunoSEQ multiplex PCR; TCRdb's copy has only in-frame clones and leaves some out. The sample lists roughly 63,000 clones; approximately 80% were seen once. This CDR3 is 17 amino acids long. In germline, CDR1 is SGHVS, CDR2 FQNEAQ. The rearrangement links TRBV7-8 to TRBJ2-7; 9 nucleotides line up with TRBD2. The source material was blood. The receptor's source is a person between 18 and 69 years old in good health. The CDR3 reads CASNLSLEREEFYEQYF. CDR3 sequence (DNA): TGTGCCAGCAACTTATCCCTCGAGCGGGAGGAGTTCTACGAACAGTACTTC.